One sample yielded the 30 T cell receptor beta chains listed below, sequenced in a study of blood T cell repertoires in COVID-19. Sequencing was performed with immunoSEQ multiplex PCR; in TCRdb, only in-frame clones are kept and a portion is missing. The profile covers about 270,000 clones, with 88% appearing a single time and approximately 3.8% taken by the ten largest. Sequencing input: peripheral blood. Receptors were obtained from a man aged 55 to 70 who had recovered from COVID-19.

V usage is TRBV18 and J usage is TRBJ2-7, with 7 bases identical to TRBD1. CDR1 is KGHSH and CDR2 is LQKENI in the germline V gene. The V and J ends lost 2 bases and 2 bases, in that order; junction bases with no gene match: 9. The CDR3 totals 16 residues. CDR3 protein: CASSPSRTGPTYEQYF. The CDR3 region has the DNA TGTGCCAGCTCACCATCCCGGACAGGTCCTACCTACGAGCAGTACTTC.

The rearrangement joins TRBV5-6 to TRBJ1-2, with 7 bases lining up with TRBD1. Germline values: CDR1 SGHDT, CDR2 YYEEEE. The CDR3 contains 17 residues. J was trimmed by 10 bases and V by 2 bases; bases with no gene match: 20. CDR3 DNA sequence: TGTGCCAGCAGCTTACTACCCGGGGACAGCCGTTTAGGATACTACACCTTC. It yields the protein CASSLLPGDSRLGYYTF. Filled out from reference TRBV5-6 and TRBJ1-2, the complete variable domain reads DAGVTQSPTHLIKTRGQQVTLRCSPKSGHDTVSWYQQALGQGPQFIFQYYEEEERQRGNFPDRFSGHQFPNYSSELNVNALLLGDSALYLCASSLLPGDSRLGYYTFGSGTRLTVV.

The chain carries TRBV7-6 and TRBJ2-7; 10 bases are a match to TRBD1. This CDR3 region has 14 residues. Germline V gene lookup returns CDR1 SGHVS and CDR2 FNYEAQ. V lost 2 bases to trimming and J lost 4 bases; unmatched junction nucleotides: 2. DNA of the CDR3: TGTGCCAGCAGCTTACGACAGGGGGCTTACGAGCAGTACTTC. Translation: CASSLRQGAYEQYF.

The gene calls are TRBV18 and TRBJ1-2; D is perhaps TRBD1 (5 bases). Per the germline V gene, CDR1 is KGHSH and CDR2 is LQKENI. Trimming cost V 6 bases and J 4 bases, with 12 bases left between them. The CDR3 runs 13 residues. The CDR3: CASSEGQGYGYTF. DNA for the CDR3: TGTGCCAGCTCGGAAGGGCAGGGCTATGGCTACACCTTC. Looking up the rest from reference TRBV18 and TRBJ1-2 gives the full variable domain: NAGVMQNPRHLVRRRGQEARLRCSPMKGHSHVYWYRQLPEEGLKFMVYLQKENIIDESGMPKERFSAEFPKEGPSILRIQQVVRGDSAAYFCASSEGQGYGYTFGSGTRLTVV.

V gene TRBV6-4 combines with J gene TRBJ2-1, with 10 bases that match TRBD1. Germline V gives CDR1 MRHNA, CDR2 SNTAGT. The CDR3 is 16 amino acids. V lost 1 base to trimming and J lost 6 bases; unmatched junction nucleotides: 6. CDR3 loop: CASSDYGTGDVNEQFF. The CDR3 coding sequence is TGTGCCAGCAGTGACTACGGGACAGGGGACGTCAATGAGCAGTTCTTC.

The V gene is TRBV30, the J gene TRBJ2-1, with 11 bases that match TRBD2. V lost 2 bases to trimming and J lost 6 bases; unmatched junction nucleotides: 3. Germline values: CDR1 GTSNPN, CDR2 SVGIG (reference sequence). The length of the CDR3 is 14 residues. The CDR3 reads CAWSTGLAGNEQFF. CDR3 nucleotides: TGTGCCTGGAGTACCGGACTAGCGGGCAATGAGCAGTTCTTC.

The CDR3 reads CASTLGRGAYNEQFF. The CDR3 nucleotides are TGTGCCAGCACCCTTGGACGGGGGGCGTACAATGAGCAGTTCTTC. V usage is TRBV6-5 and J usage is TRBJ2-1, with D tentatively TRBD2 (7 bases). The CDR3 sequence is 15 residues long. Looked up from germline, CDR1 is MNHEY and CDR2 is SVGAGI. V shed 7 bases and J shed 4 bases, with 17 bases lying between them.

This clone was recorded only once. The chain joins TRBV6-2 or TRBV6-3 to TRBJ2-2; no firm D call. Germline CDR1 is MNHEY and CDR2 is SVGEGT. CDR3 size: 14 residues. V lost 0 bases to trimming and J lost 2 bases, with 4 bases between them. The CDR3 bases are TGTGCCAGCAGTTACTCCAGTAACACCGGGGAGCTGTTTTTT. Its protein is CASSYSSNTGELFF.

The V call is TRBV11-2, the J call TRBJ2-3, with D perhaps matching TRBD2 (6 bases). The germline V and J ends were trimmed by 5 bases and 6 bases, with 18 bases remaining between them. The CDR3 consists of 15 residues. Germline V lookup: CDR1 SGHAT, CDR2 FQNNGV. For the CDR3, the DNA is TGTGCCAGCAGCCGCGACTACGGGGGAATCGATACGCAGTATTTT. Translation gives CASSRDYGGIDTQYF. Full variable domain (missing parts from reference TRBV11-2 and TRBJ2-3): EAGVAQSPRYKIIEKRQSVAFWCNPISGHATLYWYQQILGQGPKLLIQFQNNGVVDDSQLPKDRFSAERLKGVDSTLKIQPAKLEDSAVYLCASSRDYGGIDTQYFGPGTRLTVL.

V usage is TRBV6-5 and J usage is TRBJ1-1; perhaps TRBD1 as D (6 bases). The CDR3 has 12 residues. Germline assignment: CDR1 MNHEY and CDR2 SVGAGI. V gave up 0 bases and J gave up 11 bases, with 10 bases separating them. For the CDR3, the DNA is TGTGCCAGCAGTTACTCGACAGGCCGGGCTTTCTTT. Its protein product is CASSYSTGRAFF.

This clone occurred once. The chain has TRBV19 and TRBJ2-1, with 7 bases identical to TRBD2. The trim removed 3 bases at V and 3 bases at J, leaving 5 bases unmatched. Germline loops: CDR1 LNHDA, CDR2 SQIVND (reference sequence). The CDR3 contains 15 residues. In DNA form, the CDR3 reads TGTGCCAGTAGTATTGGGGCTAGCGGCTACAATGAGCAGTTCTTC. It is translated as CASSIGASGYNEQFF.

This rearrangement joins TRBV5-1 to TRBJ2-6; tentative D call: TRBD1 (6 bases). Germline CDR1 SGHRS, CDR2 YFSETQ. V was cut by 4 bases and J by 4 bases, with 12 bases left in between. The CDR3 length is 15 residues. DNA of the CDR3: TGCGCCAGCAGCACCGGACAGAACGGGGCCAACGTCCTGACTTTC. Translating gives CASSTGQNGANVLTF.

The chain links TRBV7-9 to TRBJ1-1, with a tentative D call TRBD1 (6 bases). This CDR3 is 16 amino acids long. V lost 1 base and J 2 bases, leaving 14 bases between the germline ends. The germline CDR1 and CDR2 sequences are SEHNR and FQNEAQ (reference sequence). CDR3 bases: TGTGCCAGCAGCTTAGGGCAGGGGAGTGGCAACACTGAAGCTTTCTTT. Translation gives CASSLGQGSGNTEAFF. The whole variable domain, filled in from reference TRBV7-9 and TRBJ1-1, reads DTGVSQNPRHKITKRGQNVTFRCDPISEHNRLYWYRQTLGQGPEFLTYFQNEAQLEKSRLLSDRFSAERPKGSFSTLEIQRTEQGDSAMYLCASSLGQGSGNTEAFFGQGTRLTVV.

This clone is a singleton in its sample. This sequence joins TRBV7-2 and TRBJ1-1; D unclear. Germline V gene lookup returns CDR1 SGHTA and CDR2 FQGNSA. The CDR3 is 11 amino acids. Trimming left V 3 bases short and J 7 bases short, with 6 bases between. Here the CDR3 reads CASSFQFEAFF. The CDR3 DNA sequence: TGTGCCAGCAGCTTCCAATTTGAAGCTTTCTTT.

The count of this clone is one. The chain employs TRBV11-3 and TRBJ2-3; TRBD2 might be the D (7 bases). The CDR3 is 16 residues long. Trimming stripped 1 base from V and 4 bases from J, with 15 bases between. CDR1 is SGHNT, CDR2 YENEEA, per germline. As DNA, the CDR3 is TGTGCCAGCAGCTTAGTCCTGGGGGGGGGCCCAGATACGCAGTATTTT. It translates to CASSLVLGGGPDTQYF.

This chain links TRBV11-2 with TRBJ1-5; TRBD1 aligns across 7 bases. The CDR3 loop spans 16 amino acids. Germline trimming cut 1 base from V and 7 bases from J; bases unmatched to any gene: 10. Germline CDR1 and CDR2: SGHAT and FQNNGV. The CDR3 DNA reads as TGTGCCAGCAGCTTAGGTACGACAGGGATATGGCAGCCCCAGCATTTT. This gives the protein CASSLGTTGIWQPQHF.

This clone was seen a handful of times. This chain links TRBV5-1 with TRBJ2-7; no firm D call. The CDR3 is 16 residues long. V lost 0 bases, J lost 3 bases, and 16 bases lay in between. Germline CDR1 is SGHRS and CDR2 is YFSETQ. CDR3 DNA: TGCGCCAGCAGCTTGGAGGTCCGATCCTCGGGCTACGAGCAGTACTTC. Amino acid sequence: CASSLEVRSSGYEQYF. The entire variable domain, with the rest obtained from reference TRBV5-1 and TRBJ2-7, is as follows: KAGVTQTPRYLIKTRGQQVTLSCSPISGHRSVSWYQQTPGQGLQFLFEYFSETQRNKGNFPGRFSGRQFSNSRSEMNVSTLELGDSALYLCASSLEVRSSGYEQYFGPGTRLTVT.

The CDR3 here is CASNPTSGGPNEQFF. For the CDR3, the DNA is TGTGCCAGCAACCCGACTAGCGGGGGGCCCAATGAGCAGTTCTTC. V usage is TRBV6-5 and J usage is TRBJ2-1; 13 nucleotides align to TRBD2. The CDR3 extends over 15 amino acids. Unmatched junction bases numbered 6, after V lost 7 bases and J lost 6 bases. Germline V gene lookup returns CDR1 MNHEY and CDR2 SVGAGI.

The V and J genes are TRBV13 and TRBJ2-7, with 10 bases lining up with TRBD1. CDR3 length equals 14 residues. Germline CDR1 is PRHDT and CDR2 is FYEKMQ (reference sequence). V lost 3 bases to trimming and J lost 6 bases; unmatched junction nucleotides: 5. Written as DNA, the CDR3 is TGTGCCAGCAGCTTCGACAGGGGGCTCAGCGAGCAGTACTTC. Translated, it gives CASSFDRGLSEQYF.

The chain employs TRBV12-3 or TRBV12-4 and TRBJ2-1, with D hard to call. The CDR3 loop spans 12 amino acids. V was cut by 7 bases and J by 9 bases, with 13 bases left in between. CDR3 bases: TGTGCCAGCACCCTTTTCGGTGCTGAGCAGTTCTTC. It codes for CASTLFGAEQFF.

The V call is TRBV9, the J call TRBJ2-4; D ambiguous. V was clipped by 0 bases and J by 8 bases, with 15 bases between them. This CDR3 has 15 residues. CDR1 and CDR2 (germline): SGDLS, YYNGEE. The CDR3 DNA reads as TGTGCCAGCAGCGTAGCCGCTATTGGTTTAGACATTCAGTACTTC. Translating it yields CASSVAAIGLDIQYF.

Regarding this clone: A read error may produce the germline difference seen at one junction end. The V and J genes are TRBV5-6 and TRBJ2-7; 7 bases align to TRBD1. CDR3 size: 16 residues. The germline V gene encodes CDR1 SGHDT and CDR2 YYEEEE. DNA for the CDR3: TGTGCCAGCAACTTGATAATCGGACAGGAGAAAGGCGAGCAGTACTTC. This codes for CASNLIIGQEKGEQYF.

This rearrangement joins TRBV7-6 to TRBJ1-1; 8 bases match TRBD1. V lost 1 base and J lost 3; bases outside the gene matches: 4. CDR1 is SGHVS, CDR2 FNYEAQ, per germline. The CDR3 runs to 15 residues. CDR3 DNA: TGTGCCAGCAGCTTAGACAGGGGGGTCGACACTGAAGCTTTCTTT. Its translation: CASSLDRGVDTEAFF.

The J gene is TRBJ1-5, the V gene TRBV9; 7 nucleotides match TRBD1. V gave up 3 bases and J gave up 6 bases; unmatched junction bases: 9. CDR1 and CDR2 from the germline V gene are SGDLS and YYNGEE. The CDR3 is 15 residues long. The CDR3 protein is CASSESSGGGQPQHF. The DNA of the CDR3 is TGTGCCAGCAGCGAGAGCTCAGGGGGTGGTCAGCCCCAGCATTTT.

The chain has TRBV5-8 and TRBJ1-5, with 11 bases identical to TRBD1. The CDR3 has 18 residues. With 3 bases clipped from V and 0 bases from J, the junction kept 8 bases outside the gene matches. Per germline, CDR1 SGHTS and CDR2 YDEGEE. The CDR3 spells CASSWGQGDSYSNQPQHF. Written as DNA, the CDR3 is TGTGCCAGCAGCTGGGGACAGGGGGACTCTTATAGCAATCAGCCCCAGCATTTT.

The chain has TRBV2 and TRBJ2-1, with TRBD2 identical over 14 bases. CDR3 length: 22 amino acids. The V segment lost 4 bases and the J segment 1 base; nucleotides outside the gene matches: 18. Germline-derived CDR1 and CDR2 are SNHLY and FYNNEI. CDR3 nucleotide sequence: TGTGCCAGCAGTGGAGCCTCTTTAGGACTAGCGGGGGGCTCCACATCCTACAATGAGCAGTTCTTC. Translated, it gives CASSGASLGLAGGSTSYNEQFF.

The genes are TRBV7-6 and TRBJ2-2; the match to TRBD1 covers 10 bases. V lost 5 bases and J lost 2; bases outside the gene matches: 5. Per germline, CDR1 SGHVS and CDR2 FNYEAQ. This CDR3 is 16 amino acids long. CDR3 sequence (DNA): TGTGCCAGCAGCAGCCGGGACAGGGGAAACACCGGGGAGCTGTTTTTT. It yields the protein CASSSRDRGNTGELFF.

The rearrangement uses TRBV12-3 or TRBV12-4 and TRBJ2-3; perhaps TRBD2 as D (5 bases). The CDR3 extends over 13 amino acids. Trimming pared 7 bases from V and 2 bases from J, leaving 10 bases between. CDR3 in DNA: TGTGCCAGCATTTCCGGGAACACAGATACGCAGTATTTT. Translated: CASISGNTDTQYF.

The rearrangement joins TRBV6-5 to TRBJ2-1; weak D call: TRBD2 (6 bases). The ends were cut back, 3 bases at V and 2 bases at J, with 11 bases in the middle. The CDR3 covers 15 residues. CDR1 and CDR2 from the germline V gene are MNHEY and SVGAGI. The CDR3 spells CASSYTGEPYNEQFF. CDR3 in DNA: TGTGCCAGCAGTTATACGGGGGAGCCCTACAATGAGCAGTTCTTC.

CDR3 residues: CASRDRTSNYGYTF. The CDR3 nucleotides read TGTGCCAGCAGAGACAGGACATCTAACTATGGCTACACCTTC. This chain links TRBV6-5 with TRBJ1-2, with TRBD1 as a possible D gene (6 bases). V was pared by 6 bases and J by 0 bases, with 11 bases between. The CDR3 is made up of 14 amino acids. The germline V gene has CDR1 MNHEY and CDR2 SVGAGI.